This T cell receptor (beta chain) was sequenced for a study of blood T cell repertoires in COVID-19. Assay: immunoSEQ multiplex PCR; the TCRdb copy retains only in-frame clones and omits some. The table lists approximately 230,000 clones, 87% of them singletons. Per the germline V gene, CDR1 is SQVTM and CDR2 is ANQGSEA. This CDR3 spans 14 amino acids. Trimming shortened V by 0 bases and J by 5 bases, and 13 bases separated the two germline ends. The specimen sequenced was PBMCs or T cells enriched from blood (not recorded which). The V gene is TRBV29-1, the J gene TRBJ1-1; a possible D gene is TRBD1 (6 bases). The sequence came from a woman aged 30 to 39 with acute COVID-19. The CDR3 protein is CSVEDQGKGTEAFF. CDR3 DNA sequence: TGCAGCGTTGAAGACCAGGGGAAGGGGACTGAAGCTTTCTTT. The whole variable domain, remainder taken from reference TRBV29-1 and TRBJ1-1, is SAVISQKPSRDICQRGTSLTIQCQVDSQVTMMFWYRQQPGQSLTLIATANQGSEATYESGFVIDKFPISRPNLTFSTLTVSNMSPEDSSIYLCSVEDQGKGTEAFFGQGTRLTVV.